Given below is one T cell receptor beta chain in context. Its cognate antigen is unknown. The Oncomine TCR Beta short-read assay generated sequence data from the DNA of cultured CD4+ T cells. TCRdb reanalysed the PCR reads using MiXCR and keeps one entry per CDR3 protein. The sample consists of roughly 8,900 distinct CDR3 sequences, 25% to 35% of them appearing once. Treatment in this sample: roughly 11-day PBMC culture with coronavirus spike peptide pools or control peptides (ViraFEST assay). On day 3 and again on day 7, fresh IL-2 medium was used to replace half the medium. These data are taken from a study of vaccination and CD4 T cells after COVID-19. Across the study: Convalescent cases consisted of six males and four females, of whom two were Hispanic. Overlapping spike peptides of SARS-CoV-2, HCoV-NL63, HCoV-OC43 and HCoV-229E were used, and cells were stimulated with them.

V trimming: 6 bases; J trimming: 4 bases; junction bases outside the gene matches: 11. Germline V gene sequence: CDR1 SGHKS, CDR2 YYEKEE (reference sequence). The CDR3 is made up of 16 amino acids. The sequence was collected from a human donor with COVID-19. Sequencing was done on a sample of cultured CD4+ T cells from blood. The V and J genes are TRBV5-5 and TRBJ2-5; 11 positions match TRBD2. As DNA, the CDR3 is TGTGCCAGCAAATTAAATAGCGGGGGGGCAGGAGAGACCCAGTACTTC. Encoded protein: CASKLNSGGAGETQYF. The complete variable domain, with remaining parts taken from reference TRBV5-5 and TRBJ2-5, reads DAGVTQSPTHLIKTRGQQVTLRCSPISGHKSVSWYQQVLGQGPQFIFQYYEKEERGRGNFPDRFSARQFPNYSSELNVNALLLGDSALYLCASKLNSGGAGETQYFGPGTRLLVL.